A single sample gave rise to the 17 T cell receptor beta chains below, sequenced in a study of Graves' ophthalmopathy and Graves' hyperthyroidism. From RNA, the CDR3 regions of TCR beta chains were amplified and sequenced. An opening RT-PCR round employed HTBI primers and preceded a second-round multiplex PCR. TCRdb re-called the multiplex PCR reads with MiXCR, one entry per CDR3 protein. The table shows about 370,000 distinct CDR3 sequences, with roughly 15% occurring only once. The sequenced material came from peripheral blood. The receptors here all came from an adult woman with stable Graves' hyperthyroidism.

This clonotype appeared many times. The rearrangement uses TRBV7-2 and TRBJ2-5; D gene uncertain. Germline CDR1 and CDR2: SGHTA and FQGNSA. The length of the CDR3 is 12 residues. The V end lost 4 bases, the J end lost 5 bases, and 8 bases lay between the germline ends. Here the CDR3 reads CASSSFRETQYF. CDR3 nucleotide sequence: TGTGCCAGCAGCTCCTTCCGGGAGACCCAGTACTTC.

This clonotype was found many times. V usage is TRBV2 and J usage is TRBJ2-2; unclear D gene. Germline loops: CDR1 SNHLY, CDR2 FYNNEI. The CDR3 extends over 13 amino acids. V lost 8 bases and J 2 bases, leaving 9 bases between the germline ends. The CDR3 here is CASCQKNTGELFF. CDR3 in DNA: TGTGCCAGCTGCCAGAAAAACACCGGGGAGCTGTTTTTT.

About this clonotype: A junction end diverges from the germline sequence, so it may reflect a read error. The chain links TRBV30 to TRBJ1-2; D might be TRBD1 (5 bases). This CDR3 contains 13 residues. The germline V gene has CDR1 GTSNPN and CDR2 SVGIG (reference sequence). CDR3 sequence (DNA): TGTGCCTGGAGACCGGTCAGGGACTATGGTTACACCTTC. As protein: CAWRPVRDYGYTF.

Comments on this clonotype: This could be a read error, since a much larger clone is one nucleotide away. The CDR3 coding sequence is TGTGCCAGCAAAAGGGGACTACGTGATAACTACGAGCAGTGCTTC. Translated, it gives CASKRGLRDNYEQCF. The chain is built from TRBV2 and TRBJ2-7; 7 bases line up with TRBD2. Germline CDR1 SNHLY, CDR2 FYNNEI. The CDR3 is 15 residues long. Supplemented by reference TRBV2 and TRBJ2-7, the full variable domain reads EPEVTQTPSHQVTQMGQEVILRCVPISNHLYFYWYRQILGQKVEFLVSFYNNEISEKSEIFDDQFSVERPDGSNFTLKIRSTKLEDSAMYFCASKRGLRDNYEQCFGPGTRLTVT.

In its sample, this clonotype was seen a few times. The V gene is TRBV28, the J gene TRBJ2-7; D ambiguous. The CDR3 totals 10 residues. Trimming removed 8 bases from V and 5 bases from J, with 7 bases in between. Per the germline V gene, CDR1 is MDHEN and CDR2 is SYDVKM. The CDR3 DNA reads TGTGCCAGCGGGTTCCACGAGCAGTACTTC. This encodes CASGFHEQYF.

This clonotype was observed at least ten times. The chain is built from TRBV7-2 and TRBJ2-2, with 7 bases aligning to TRBD1. V trimming: 2 bases; J trimming: 6 bases; junction bases outside the gene matches: 9. The CDR3 contains 16 residues. Germline-derived CDR1 and CDR2 are SGHTA and FQGNSA. CDR3 nucleotides: TGTGCCAGCAGCTTAACTTGGGCAGGGGGAGCCGGGGAGCTGTTTTTT. It is translated as CASSLTWAGGAGELFF.

This clonotype was counted at least ten times. The gene calls are TRBV5-1 and TRBJ2-5; TRBD2 agrees at 8 bases. Germline V gene data show CDR1 as SGHRS and CDR2 as YFSETQ. This CDR3 region has 20 residues. The V and J ends lost 3 bases and 2 bases, in that order; junction bases with no gene match: 21. Here the CDR3 DNA reads TGCGCCAGCAGCTCGACGACGAACCTGGGACTAGTAGGGGGGCAAGAGACCCAGTACTTC. Its translation is CASSSTTNLGLVGGQETQYF.

This clonotype was found many times. The chain recombines TRBV11-2 with TRBJ2-7; D may be TRBD2 (6 bases). Germline CDR1 reads SGHAT; CDR2 reads FQNNGV. Trimming took off 5 bases at V and 9 bases at J, with 20 bases between the two ends. The CDR3 is made up of 14 amino acids. Here the CDR3 DNA reads TGTGCCAGCAGCCCCATAAGGCGGGGTGGGGGGCAGTACTTC. Translated: CASSPIRRGGGQYF. The whole variable domain, remainder taken from reference TRBV11-2 and TRBJ2-7, is EAGVAQSPRYKIIEKRQSVAFWCNPISGHATLYWYQQILGQGPKLLIQFQNNGVVDDSQLPKDRFSAERLKGVDSTLKIQPAKLEDSAVYLCASSPIRRGGGQYFGPGTRLTVT.

This clonotype has a count of ten or more. The genes are TRBV20-1 and TRBJ1-2; 7 bases map to TRBD1. Trimming cost V 5 bases and J 7 bases; bases outside gene matches: 10. The CDR3 is made up of 13 amino acids. CDR1 and CDR2 from the germline V gene are DFQATT and SNEGSKA (reference sequence). The CDR3 loop is CSAEPHRGGGYTF. CDR3 in DNA: TGCAGTGCTGAACCTCACAGGGGCGGTGGCTACACCTTC.

Ten or more counts support this clonotype. The chain couples TRBV5-1 to TRBJ1-2; D call uncertain. CDR1 is SGHRS and CDR2 is YFSETQ in the germline V gene. The CDR3 consists of 16 residues. V was pared by 0 bases and J by 5 bases, with 17 bases between. In DNA form, the CDR3 reads TGCGCCAGCAGCTTGGGGCTTCTACAGCGGGTTTATGGCTACACCTTC. It encodes CASSLGLLQRVYGYTF.

This clonotype has only a few counts. The rearrangement links TRBV27 to TRBJ1-5; no reliable D call. Germline V CDR1 and CDR2: MNHEY, SMNVEV (reference sequence). The CDR3 runs to 16 residues. V was cut by 4 bases and J by 1 base, with 14 bases left in between. The CDR3 loop reads CASSWVVRGSNQPQHF. In DNA, the CDR3 is TGTGCCAGCAGTTGGGTAGTGCGTGGAAGCAATCAGCCCCAGCATTTT.

The V and J genes are TRBV19 and TRBJ1-2, with 7 nucleotides matching TRBD1. The CDR3 spans 13 residues. The ends lost 10 bases at V and 2 bases at J; junction bases unmatched: 7. Germline CDR1 and CDR2: LNHDA and SQIVND (reference sequence). CDR3 coding DNA: TGTGCCACTAACAGGGGTGTCAACTATGGCTACACCTTC. This gives the protein CATNRGVNYGYTF.

The genes are TRBV18 and TRBJ1-5; D unclear. CDR1 and CDR2 (germline): KGHSH, LQKENI. Trimming pared 3 bases from V and 7 bases from J, leaving 10 bases between. The CDR3 runs to 13 residues. CDR3 sequence (DNA): TGTGCCAGCTCACCCCCCGGATCCCAGCCCCAGCATTTT. Protein: CASSPPGSQPQHF.

This clonotype was counted ten times or more. The chain uses TRBV30 and TRBJ2-5; no definite D call. V lost 6 bases and J 5 bases, leaving 16 bases between the germline ends. CDR3 length equals 13 residues. Germline V gene lookup returns CDR1 GTSNPN and CDR2 SVGIG (reference sequence). This CDR3 reads CACSLRVGETQYF. CDR3 sequence (DNA): TGTGCCTGCTCCCTTAGGGTGGGCGAGACCCAGTACTTC.

In this sample, this clonotype turned up many times. V is TRBV20-1 and J is TRBJ1-5; D might be TRBD1 (5 bases). The CDR3 totals 15 residues. Germline loops: CDR1 DFQATT, CDR2 SNEGSKA (reference sequence). V lost 1 base and J lost 2, with 12 bases in between. The CDR3 sequence is CSARVGADGNQPQHF. CDR3 sequence (DNA): TGCAGTGCTAGAGTCGGGGCAGACGGCAATCAGCCCCAGCATTTT.

In its sample, this clonotype was seen a few times. This sequence joins TRBV5-1 and TRBJ2-7, with 7 bases that match TRBD1. This CDR3 contains 14 residues. Germline assignment: CDR1 SGHRS and CDR2 YFSETQ. After removal of 0 bases from V and 6 bases from J, the junction contained 6 bases not matched to a gene. The CDR3 is CASSLVRDSTEQYF. Here the CDR3 DNA reads TGCGCCAGCAGCTTGGTCCGGGACAGTACCGAGCAGTACTTC.

This clonotype showed up just a few times. This chain uses TRBV2 with TRBJ2-2; the D gene is possibly TRBD1 (6 bases). V lost 8 bases and J 0 bases, leaving 10 bases between the germline ends. The germline CDR1 and CDR2 sequences are SNHLY and FYNNEI. CDR3 length: 14 residues. Here the CDR3 DNA reads TGTGCCAGCCGTGGGGGCGCGAACACCGGGGAGCTGTTTTTT. Translated, it gives CASRGGANTGELFF. Together with reference TRBV2 and TRBJ2-2, the CDR3 gives the full variable domain: EPEVTQTPSHQVTQMGQEVILRCVPISNHLYFYWYRQILGQKVEFLVSFYNNEISEKSEIFDDQFSVERPDGSNFTLKIRSTKLEDSAMYFCASRGGANTGELFFGEGSRLTVL.